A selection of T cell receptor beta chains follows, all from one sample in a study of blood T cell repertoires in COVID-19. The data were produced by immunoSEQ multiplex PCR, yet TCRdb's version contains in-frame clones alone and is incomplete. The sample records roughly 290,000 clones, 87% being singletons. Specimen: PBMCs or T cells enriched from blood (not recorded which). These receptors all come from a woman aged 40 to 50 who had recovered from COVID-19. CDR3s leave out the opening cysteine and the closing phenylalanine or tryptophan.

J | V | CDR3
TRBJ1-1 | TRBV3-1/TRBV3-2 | ASSWGQEGTEAF
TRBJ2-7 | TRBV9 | ASSPATGSYEQY
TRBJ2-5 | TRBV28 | ASKTGLAGGKKTQY
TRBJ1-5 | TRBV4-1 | ASSFSRYSNQPQH
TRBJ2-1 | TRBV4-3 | ASSQRDSGSYEQF
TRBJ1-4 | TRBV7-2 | ASSLAGKAGFNEKLF
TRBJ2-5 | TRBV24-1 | ATSEWGGNQETQY
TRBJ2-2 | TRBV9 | ASNEQGVVGELF
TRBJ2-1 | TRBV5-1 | ASSLEDRGLHNEQF
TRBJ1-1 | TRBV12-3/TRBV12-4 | ASTHRGYDAF
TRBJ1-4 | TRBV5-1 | ASSPTGNNEKLF
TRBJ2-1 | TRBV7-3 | ASSYELAGYNEQF
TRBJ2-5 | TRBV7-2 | ASSGEQGQGETQY
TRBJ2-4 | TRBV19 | ASNVQDRGNIQY
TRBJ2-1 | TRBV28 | ASSLSGRGSYNEQF
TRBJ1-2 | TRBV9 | ASNRGGDSNYGYT
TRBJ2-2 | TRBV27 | ASSIKRGNTGELF